Listed below are T cell receptor beta chains from one sample, sequenced in a study of radiation and T cells in renal cell carcinoma. Produced via immunoSEQ multiplex PCR; TCRdb's table is partial and in-frame only. This sample yields about 130,000 clones, of which more than 75% are seen a single time; 5.8% belongs to the top ten. The sample was blood, taken from a patient whose treatment included radiotherapy and nephrectomy. The source is a woman in her 70s with renal cell carcinoma. CDR3s leave out the opening cysteine and the closing phenylalanine or tryptophan. The order of the fields is J gene, CDR3 length, V gene, CDR3 protein.

TRBJ1-2 | 13 | TRBV5-1 | ASSWGLLSNYGYT
TRBJ1-2 | 12 | TRBV30 | AWNWARRDYGYT
TRBJ2-5 | 11 | TRBV27 | ASSENPQETQY
TRBJ1-6 | 13 | TRBV11-2 | ASSLERTDRVSLH
TRBJ2-3 | 14 | TRBV27 | ASSPTSGASTDTQY
TRBJ1-4 | 11 | TRBV5-1 | ASSLAVNEKLF
TRBJ2-7 | 13 | TRBV27 | ASSPPTGGAYEQY
TRBJ2-5 | 12 | TRBV15 | ATSRAGEGKTQY
TRBJ2-7 | 13 | TRBV7-2 | ASSGRTSLSYEQY
TRBJ2-5 | 13 | TRBV7-8 | ASSPGSWDTETQY
TRBJ2-3 | 14 | TRBV7-2 | ASSLEGGATTDTQY
TRBJ1-2 | 14 | TRBV4-2 | ASSQDLGLLNYGYT
TRBJ1-6 | 11 | TRBV9 | ASSAAYNSPLH
TRBJ1-5 | 13 | TRBV30 | AWSLAQGSNQPQH
TRBJ2-3 | 12 | TRBV6-6 | ASGTTKGADTQY
TRBJ2-7 | 9 | TRBV5-1 | ASRREHEQY
TRBJ2-7 | 12 | TRBV19 | ASSIFADSYEQY
TRBJ1-2 | 13 | TRBV7-8 | ASSSNGVANYGYT
TRBJ2-6 | 15 | TRBV7-8 | ASSLLLGKSGANVLT
TRBJ1-2 | 13 | TRBV5-1 | ASRAGPGGLDGYT
TRBJ1-1 | 14 | TRBV10-3 | AISRNGGQSNTEAF
TRBJ1-1 | 14 | TRBV19 | ASSIGGTVTNTEAF
TRBJ1-1 | 13 | TRBV5-1 | ASSLRTVSNTEAF
TRBJ1-1 | 12 | TRBV11-3 | ASSLVRGDTEAF
TRBJ2-2 | 15 | TRBV5-1 | ASSLGLRTANTGELF
TRBJ1-4 | 16 | TRBV5-1 | ASSSHRDRGLSNEKLF
TRBJ1-2 | 12 | TRBV6-4 | ASSLQAGGYGYT
TRBJ1-2 | 10 | TRBV2 | ASRDPNYGYT
TRBJ2-2 | 13 | TRBV7-3 | ASSLTGGFTGELF
TRBJ1-5 | 9 | TRBV25-1 | ARRGNQPQH
TRBJ2-7 | 11 | TRBV4-2 | ASSQNGPYEQY
TRBJ1-3 | 13 | TRBV5-1 | ASSLDGGIGNTIY
TRBJ1-2 | 13 | TRBV6-6 | ASREQGARNYGYT
TRBJ2-5 | 13 | TRBV25-1 | ASSPPGTGSETQY
TRBJ1-6 | 11 | TRBV6-5 | ASSDGPGSPLH
TRBJ2-7 | 11 | TRBV19 | ASRPAGSYEQY
TRBJ1-1 | 9 | TRBV29-1 | SVAGTTEAF
TRBJ2-2 | 13 | TRBV28 | ASTFGEGSFGELF
TRBJ2-7 | 13 | TRBV28 | ASSSSGGGSYEQY
TRBJ1-3 | 14 | TRBV28 | ASSSLRGPSGNTIY
TRBJ2-7 | 9 | TRBV20-1 | SAMGGYEQY
TRBJ1-2 | 12 | TRBV5-1 | ASSLSGGNYGYT
TRBJ1-1 | 12 | TRBV15 | ATSRDPQGTEAF
TRBJ2-5 | 13 | TRBV6-5 | ASSLARGGQETQY
TRBJ2-4 | 18 | TRBV2 | ASSEGDRGVARVAKNIQY
TRBJ2-3 | 18 | TRBV5-1 | ASSFRGPSRGTGDTDTQY
TRBJ1-1 | 11 | TRBV5-1 | ASSRVTGYEAF
TRBJ2-7 | 12 | TRBV7-8 | ASSLSSGRGEQY
TRBJ1-5 | 12 | TRBV19 | ASIGQVDNQPQH
TRBJ2-1 | 16 | TRBV29-1 | SVVVWRLGRGGYNEQF
TRBJ2-3 | 12 | TRBV2 | ASSRLADTDTQY
TRBJ1-2 | 12 | TRBV5-6 | ASKGQYFRYGYT
TRBJ1-5 | 13 | TRBV5-1 | ASSSGTGPNQPQH
TRBJ2-5 | 12 | TRBV5-1 | ASSWDRMQETQY
TRBJ1-6 | 15 | TRBV21-1 | ASSKEEGSNYNSPLH
TRBJ2-5 | 14 | TRBV18 | ASSPDTLPGQETQY
TRBJ1-1 | 12 | TRBV6-5 | ASRPTSAGYKAF
TRBJ2-4 | 11 | TRBV5-6 | ASSPGQKNIQY
TRBJ2-3 | 11 | TRBV5-4 | ASSSQGEDTQY
TRBJ1-1 | 12 | TRBV4-2 | ASSQVWEESEAF